The clone carrying this T cell receptor beta chain was detected ten times or more. By flow cytometry, patients selected for sequencing had shown an expansion of CD8+CD57+ cells. Template material for TCR beta VDJ and CDR3 profiling consisted of genomic DNA. Via MiXCR, TCRdb re-called the reads, giving one row per CDR3 protein. The sample consists of around 180,000 distinct CDR3 sequences, roughly half of them appearing once. This record comes from a study of CD8+CD57+ T cells in acquired aplastic anemia. CDR1 is LNHDA, CDR2 SQIVND, per germline (reference sequence). Trimming at V came to 6 bases and at J to 3 bases, leaving 10 bases not matched to a gene. This CDR3 is 17 amino acids long.

J is TRBJ2-3 and V is TRBV19; TRBD2 agrees at 12 bases. This receptor was obtained from a human donor with aplastic anemia. Source material: sorted CD4+, CD8+, or CD8+CD57+ T cells (not recorded which) from PBMCs. DNA for the CDR3: TGTGCCAGTAGCCCCATCCGCGGACTAGCGGGAACAGATACGCAGTATTTT. This translates into CASSPIRGLAGTDTQYF.